This T cell receptor (beta chain) was found in a study of blood T cells in healthy people across ages. Study results and caveats: Fewer expanded clones and more diversity marked long-lived versus aged donors.

At least 5 micrograms of total RNA were extracted per sample. A J-beta primer mix and a sample-barcoded 5' primer were used in a second PCR of about 6 to 12 cycles. TCRdb re-analysed the 5' RACE reads in MiXCR, keeping a single row per CDR3 protein. The table lists more than 900,000 distinct CDR3 sequences, roughly a quarter of them singletons. This clonotype came up a few times. Its antigen is currently unknown. The germline V gene encodes CDR1 SGHAT and CDR2 FQNNGV. The CDR3 has 14 amino acids. The junction had 6 bases not matched to a gene; V was cut back by 5 bases and J by 7 bases. The sample also formed part of further work on T cells of mothers and their children.

The receptor was derived from a girl under 10 years old in good health. Sequenced: blood. The rearrangement joins TRBV11-2 to TRBJ1-4; 8 nucleotides align to TRBD1. The CDR3 sequence is CASSPTGGGEKLFF. The CDR3 nucleotides read TGTGCCAGCAGCCCCACAGGGGGGGGTGAAAAACTGTTTTTT.